Shown below are 17 T cell receptor beta chains from a single sample sequenced in a study of T cells in tuberculosis. Measured with immunoSEQ multiplex PCR; TCRdb has only the in-frame clones, and not every one. The data hold approximately 20,000 clones, with around 97% observed a single time. What was sequenced was PBMCs. The receptors stem from a donor aged 10-29 years with latent tuberculosis or without tuberculosis infection.

The genes are TRBV19 and TRBJ2-3, with D possibly being TRBD1 (6 bases). Germline CDR1 reads LNHDA; CDR2 reads SQIVND (reference sequence). The CDR3 covers 16 residues. V dropped 4 bases and J dropped 2 bases, with 16 bases sitting between them. For the CDR3, the DNA is TGTGCCAGTAGTAAAACTCTACAGGGCTACACAGATACGCAGTATTTT. As protein: CASSKTLQGYTDTQYF. Full variable domain (missing parts from reference TRBV19 and TRBJ2-3): DGGITQSPKYLFRKEGQNVTLSCEQNLNHDAMYWYRQDPGQGLRLIYYSQIVNDFQKGDIAEGYSVSREKKESFPLTVTSAQKNPTAFYLCASSKTLQGYTDTQYFGPGTRLTVL.

The chain carries TRBV5-6 and TRBJ1-2; D might be TRBD1 (6 bases). CDR1 is SGHDT and CDR2 is YYEEEE in the germline V gene. This CDR3 spans 15 amino acids. The V end was cut by 4 bases, the J end by 4 bases, with 17 bases between. CDR3 sequence: CASSAQGWSTYGYTF. DNA for the CDR3: TGTGCCAGCAGCGCACAGGGTTGGTCTACCTATGGCTACACCTTC.

The chain is built from TRBV29-1 and TRBJ1-2, with D tentatively TRBD1 (5 bases). Germline CDR1 is SQVTM and CDR2 is ANQGSEA. Trimming cost V 7 bases and J 4 bases, with 13 bases left between them. The CDR3 has 12 residues. CDR3 region: CSAVGGGYGYTF. As DNA, the CDR3 is TGCAGCGCAGTGGGCGGGGGCTATGGCTACACCTTC.

The V call is TRBV11-2, the J call TRBJ2-2; possible D gene TRBD1, 6 bases. Per the germline V gene, CDR1 is SGHAT and CDR2 is FQNNGV. This CDR3 has 15 amino acids. V lost 5 bases and J 4 bases, leaving 14 bases between the germline ends. The CDR3 protein is CASSPLGDITGELFF. The CDR3 DNA follows: TGTGCCAGCAGCCCACTCGGGGACATCACCGGGGAGCTGTTTTTT.

This rearrangement joins TRBV5-6 to TRBJ2-2; 11 nucleotides line up with TRBD1. Germline assignment: CDR1 SGHDT and CDR2 YYEEEE. CDR3 length equals 16 residues. The V segment lost 3 bases and the J segment 4 bases; nucleotides outside the gene matches: 5. CDR3 in DNA: TGTGCCAGCAGCTATCGGACAGGGGGCCCCACCGGGGAGCTGTTTTTT. This sequence encodes CASSYRTGGPTGELFF.

The chain uses TRBV7-9 and TRBJ2-3, with 8 bases lining up with TRBD2. Germline-derived CDR1 and CDR2 are SEHNR and FQNEAQ (reference sequence). CDR3 length: 14 amino acids. Trimming cost V 5 bases and J 7 bases; bases outside gene matches: 8. CDR3 sequence: CASSPGLVIYTQYF. CDR3 nucleotide sequence: TGTGCCAGCAGCCCGGGACTAGTAATATATACGCAGTATTTT.

The gene calls are TRBV4-3 and TRBJ2-2; D uncertain. The ends were cut back, 2 bases at V and 3 bases at J, with 7 bases in the middle. Per the germline V gene, CDR1 is LGHNA and CDR2 is YSLEER. This CDR3 spans 14 amino acids. CDR3 sequence (DNA): TGCGCCAGCAGCCAACTTAGTCACACCGGGGAGCTGTTTTTT. As protein: CASSQLSHTGELFF.

V and J are TRBV5-1 and TRBJ1-2; 7 bases map to TRBD1. The CDR3 spans 14 residues. The germline gives CDR1 SGHRS, CDR2 YFSETQ. The ends lost 4 bases at V and 5 bases at J; junction bases unmatched: 8. For the CDR3, the DNA is TGCGCCAGCAGCCCGGGACAGCTACTTTATGGCTACACCTTC. Encoded protein: CASSPGQLLYGYTF.

The chain recombines TRBV10-2 with TRBJ2-5; D is perhaps TRBD1 (6 bases). Trimming left V 10 bases short and J 5 bases short, with 17 bases between. The CDR3 totals 13 residues. Germline V CDR1 and CDR2: WSHSY, SAAADI. CDR3 in DNA: TGCGCCACCATACCCAGGGGTTTGGAGACCCAGTACTTC. Translation gives CATIPRGLETQYF.

This clone has a single count. The chain joins TRBV5-6 to TRBJ1-2; 8 bases map to TRBD1. The V gene's germline CDR1 is SGHDT and CDR2 YYEEEE. The CDR3 loop spans 14 amino acids. V was clipped by 1 base and J by 7 bases; unmatched bases: 6. CDR3 sequence (DNA): TGTGCCAGCAGCTTGCGCAGGGGGCGCCGTGGCTACACCTTC. Amino acid sequence: CASSLRRGRRGYTF.

The chain joins TRBV6-1 to TRBJ2-7; no clear D gene. The CDR3 has 12 amino acids. CDR1 is MNHNS, CDR2 SASEGT, per germline. The V gene lost 3 bases and the J gene lost 4 bases, with 7 bases spanning the gap. The DNA of the CDR3 is TGTGCCAGCAGTGATTCGTTATACGAGCAGTACTTC. As protein: CASSDSLYEQYF.

The rearrangement uses TRBV18 and TRBJ1-5; TRBD1 is a possible D gene (6 bases). V was pared by 3 bases and J by 6 bases, with 15 bases between. The CDR3 consists of 15 residues. CDR1 KGHSH and CDR2 LQKENI come from the germline V gene. The CDR3 nucleotides read TGTGCCAGCTCACCGCTACAGGGAGACGGTCAGCCCCAGCATTTT. This gives the protein CASSPLQGDGQPQHF.

The chain uses TRBV29-1 and TRBJ2-7, with 9 bases aligning to TRBD2. This CDR3 is 13 amino acids long. From germline, CDR1 is SQVTM and CDR2 ANQGSEA. Unmatched junction bases numbered 6, after V lost 4 bases and J lost 5 bases. For the CDR3, the DNA is TGCAGCGTTGTGGCGGGAGGGTCCAACGAGCAGTACTTC. Its translation: CSVVAGGSNEQYF.

This clone was recorded once. V gene TRBV25-1 combines with J gene TRBJ2-7; 7 bases are shared with TRBD2. CDR3 length: 11 residues. The ends lost 8 bases at V and 3 bases at J; junction bases unmatched: 1. Germline lookup yields CDR1 MGHDK and CDR2 SYGVNS. CDR3 region: CASGGVYEQYF. Here the CDR3 DNA reads TGTGCCAGCGGGGGGGTCTACGAGCAGTACTTC.

The gene calls are TRBV6-1 and TRBJ2-1, with 9 bases lining up with TRBD2. Germline trimming cut 3 bases from V and 10 bases from J; bases unmatched to any gene: 16. Germline V gene data show CDR1 as MNHNS and CDR2 as SASEGT. The CDR3 has 17 amino acids. CDR3 protein: CASSEVLAAGGRQEQFF. The CDR3 nucleotides are TGTGCCAGCAGTGAGGTCCTGGCGGCGGGAGGGCGGCAGGAGCAGTTCTTC.

The chain is built from TRBV15 and TRBJ1-1; no clear D. Trimming pared 0 bases from V and 5 bases from J, leaving 7 bases between. Per the germline V gene, CDR1 is LNHNV and CDR2 is YYDKDF (reference sequence). CDR3 length equals 13 residues. CDR3 sequence: CATSRDPGTEAFF. DNA for the CDR3: TGTGCCACCAGCAGAGATCCCGGGACTGAAGCTTTCTTT. Combining the CDR3 with reference TRBV15 and TRBJ1-1 gives the whole variable domain DAMVIQNPRYQVTQFGKPVTLSCSQTLNHNVMYWYQQKSSQAPKLLFHYYDKDFNNEADTPDNFQSRRPNTSFCFLDIRSPGLGDTAMYLCATSRDPGTEAFFGQGTRLTVV.

The rearrangement uses TRBV6-4 and TRBJ1-2; D remains unclear. The CDR3 has 14 amino acids. The ends were cut back, 0 bases at V and 4 bases at J, with 9 bases in the middle. From germline, CDR1 is MRHNA and CDR2 SNTAGT. CDR3 protein: CASSDSLGSYGYTF. CDR3 sequence (DNA): TGTGCCAGCAGTGACTCGCTCGGGTCCTATGGCTACACCTTC.